The present TCR beta chain was sequenced within a study of post-analysis software for immune sequencing data. Study-level information: Relapsing-remitting, secondary progressive and progressive-relapsing forms made up the multiple sclerosis disease courses.

The CDR3 contains 12 residues. Germline lookup yields CDR1 MNHEY and CDR2 SVGEGT. Trimming removed 5 bases at V and 3 bases at J, with 7 bases between. Notes on the study in general: Relative to controls, patients with multiple sclerosis showed significantly lower normalized Chao1 diversity. Strong co-clustering by F measure was evident for samples that had been prepared in the same batch. A handful of TRBV segments appeared more often in patients than in controls, and TRBV5-6, TRBV5-1 and TRBV20-1 were among these.

Every TCR beta cDNA library bore unique molecular identifiers. T cells numbering about 1 to 10 million gave rise to some 500,000 cDNA molecules. Using its own MiXCR run on the PCR reads, TCRdb lists one record per CDR3 protein. Seen here are hundreds of thousands of distinct CDR3 sequences, about a third observed once, and the top ten hold around 15%. Note on this clonotype: Its cognate antigen is unknown.

The chain employs TRBV6-2 or TRBV6-3 and TRBJ1-2; D is unclear. Sequencing used blood. The receptor comes from a girl aged 10-17 years with multiple sclerosis. Here the CDR3 reads CASSMDDYGYTF. In DNA form, the CDR3 reads TGTGCCAGCAGTATGGATGACTATGGCTACACCTTC.